This T cell receptor beta chain was captured by sequencing in a study of blood T cell repertoires in COVID-19. Looking at the study overall: Some COVID-19 samples were acute and others convalescent; all came from the United States, Italy and Spain. PBMCs, B-cell-depleted T cells, or T cells provided the cDNA or gDNA that made up the material.

CDR1 is GTSNPN and CDR2 is SVGIG in the germline V gene (reference sequence). The trim removed 3 bases at V and 5 bases at J, leaving 7 bases unmatched. This CDR3 is 15 amino acids long. Under the authors' procedure: Reference gene primer amplification gave estimated nucleated cell counts. This table comes from immunoSEQ multiplex PCR, and its TCRdb copy is limited to in-frame clones, with some not included. From that table come the V and J calls and clone size; the DNA was used to work out D and trimming. The repertoire includes approximately 190,000 clones, about nine tenths of them detected once, and about 6% sits in the top ten.

The sequence derives from a man older than 75 with acute or convalescent COVID-19. Material for sequencing was peripheral blood. The genes are TRBV30 and TRBJ2-5; 12 nucleotides line up with TRBD1. This chain's CDR3 is CAWRGTGGTGETQYF. The CDR3 region has the DNA TGTGCCTGGAGGGGGACAGGGGGCACGGGGGAGACCCAGTACTTC. Combining the CDR3 with reference TRBV30 and TRBJ2-5 gives the whole variable domain SQTIHQWPATLVQPVGSPLSLECTVEGTSNPNLYWYRQAAGRGLQLLFYSVGIGQISSEVPQNLSASRPQDRQFILSSKKLLLSDSGFYLCAWRGTGGTGETQYFGPGTRLLVL.